These 13 T cell receptor beta chains share one sample of origin, sequenced in a study of blood T cell repertoires in COVID-19 (dated by TCRdb to between 2020 and 2021). Library preparation was by the immunoSEQ multiplex PCR assay. TCRdb obtained this table from immuneACCESS and retained in-frame rearrangements with V and J assigned. These tables miss some clones; where compared with another copy, unresolved V genes account for less than half of the shortfall, and the remainder is unexplained. The table for this sample lists about 57,000 clones; about 90% of them were counted only once. In total, the top ten clones hold approximately 20% of the sample. Sequenced input: peripheral blood. Source of these receptors: a woman older than 75 with COVID-19, enrolled during active disease.

Worth noting for this clone: One end of the junction fails to match germline, which may point to a read error. The chain is built from TRBV2 and TRBJ1-2; no definite D call. The CDR3 has 8 amino acids. Per germline, CDR1 SNHLY and CDR2 FYNNEI. The CDR3 DNA is TGTGCCAGCATTCCGAGCTACTTC. Amino acids: CASIPSYF.

The genes are TRBV7-9 and TRBJ1-4; possibly TRBD1 for D (6 bases). CDR3 length: 15 amino acids. V dropped 5 bases and J dropped 3 bases, with 13 bases sitting between them. The germline V gene has CDR1 SEHNR and CDR2 FQNEAQ (reference sequence). CDR3: CASSNQGTSNEKLFF. The CDR3 DNA sequence: TGTGCCAGCAGCAACCAGGGGACCTCTAATGAAAAACTGTTTTTT.

V is TRBV5-6 and J is TRBJ2-1; 10 bases match TRBD1. V shed 1 base and J 1 base; nucleotides not matched to a gene: 8. This CDR3 has 18 residues. The germline gives CDR1 SGHDT, CDR2 YYEEEE. The CDR3: CASSLTGQGGRSYNEQFF. The CDR3 DNA follows: TGTGCCAGCAGCTTGACAGGACAGGGGGGTAGGTCCTACAATGAGCAGTTCTTC.

The genes are TRBV10-3 and TRBJ2-2; the D is unclear. Germline V lookup: CDR1 ENHRY, CDR2 SYGVKD. The germline V and J ends were trimmed by 2 bases and 4 bases, with 17 bases remaining between them. The CDR3 length is 17 residues. The CDR3 nucleotides are TGTGCCATCAGTGAGAACGTCAGGTTCTCGAGCACCGGGGAGCTGTTTTTT. It specifies CAISENVRFSSTGELFF.

This chain uses TRBV18 with TRBJ1-1, with 8 positions matching TRBD1. The V segment lost 4 bases and the J segment 0 bases; nucleotides outside the gene matches: 4. CDR1 and CDR2 (germline): KGHSH, LQKENI. This CDR3 is 15 amino acids long. The CDR3 region is CASSQLTGVNTEAFF. CDR3 bases: TGTGCCAGCTCACAACTGACAGGGGTGAACACTGAAGCTTTCTTT.

The table lists this clone with a count of one. The V call is TRBV6-5, the J call TRBJ2-1; TRBD2 might be the D (6 bases). The CDR3 sequence is 16 residues long. From germline, CDR1 is MNHEY and CDR2 SVGAGI. V shed 0 bases and J shed 5 bases, with 14 bases lying between them. The CDR3 DNA sequence: TGTGCCAGCAGTTACTCGAAAGGAGGGGTTAACAATGAGCAGTTCTTC. It specifies CASSYSKGGVNNEQFF.

The chain joins TRBV28 to TRBJ2-7, with 8 bases aligning to TRBD1. The V segment lost 4 bases and the J segment 2 bases; nucleotides outside the gene matches: 10. CDR3 size: 16 residues. The germline V gene encodes CDR1 MDHEN and CDR2 SYDVKM. The CDR3: CASSSRQGQGTYEQYF. The CDR3, as DNA: TGTGCCAGCAGTTCTCGACAGGGGCAAGGGACCTACGAGCAGTACTTC.

The chain couples TRBV7-2 to TRBJ1-5, with TRBD1 identical over 7 bases. The CDR3 sequence is 15 residues long. V trimming: 4 bases; J trimming: 9 bases; junction bases outside the gene matches: 12. From germline, CDR1 is SGHTA and CDR2 FQGNSA. CDR3 sequence: CASSSGTAQSGPQHF. The DNA for the CDR3 is TGTGCCAGCAGCTCGGGGACAGCTCAAAGCGGGCCCCAGCATTTT.

V and J are TRBV2 and TRBJ2-7, with no clear D. This CDR3 spans 11 amino acids. Germline V gene data show CDR1 as SNHLY and CDR2 as FYNNEI. The germline V and J ends were trimmed by 6 bases and 3 bases, with 6 bases remaining between them. CDR3 sequence reads: CASRINYEQYF. Here the CDR3 DNA reads TGTGCCAGCAGAATCAACTACGAGCAGTACTTC.

The V gene is TRBV4-2, the J gene TRBJ2-5, with TRBD2 identical over 10 bases. The V segment lost 0 bases and the J segment 6 bases; nucleotides outside the gene matches: 10. The CDR3 spans 17 residues. From germline, CDR1 is LGHNA and CDR2 YNFKEQ. The DNA of the CDR3 is TGTGCCAGCAGCCAAGATTTGGCTAGCGGGAGCCTCAAGACCCAGTACTTC. It translates to CASSQDLASGSLKTQYF.

This rearrangement joins TRBV7-2 to TRBJ2-5; tentative D call: TRBD1 (5 bases). Germline values: CDR1 SGHTA, CDR2 FQGNSA. The V gene lost 4 bases and the J gene lost 5 bases, with 26 bases spanning the gap. The CDR3 extends over 18 amino acids. This CDR3 reads CASSSRVGDLARWETQYF. In DNA, the CDR3 is TGTGCCAGCAGCTCCAGGGTGGGCGACTTAGCCCGGTGGGAGACCCAGTACTTC.

The chain's CDR3 is CASSPPSQGYTF. The CDR3 DNA reads TGTGCCAGCTCACCACCGTCGCAGGGCTACACCTTC. The chain links TRBV18 to TRBJ1-2; D gene ambiguous. V lost 0 bases and J 8 bases, leaving 7 bases between the germline ends. The CDR3 has 12 amino acids. Germline V gives CDR1 KGHSH, CDR2 LQKENI.

The CDR3 here is CAIRDDRYQETQYF. CDR3 coding DNA: TGTGCCATCAGAGACGACAGGTATCAAGAGACCCAGTACTTC. The chain links TRBV10-3 to TRBJ2-5, with D possibly matching TRBD1 (6 bases). The CDR3 is 14 amino acids. The V gene's germline CDR1 is ENHRY and CDR2 SYGVKD. The V end lost 6 bases, the J end lost 2 bases, and 13 bases lay between the germline ends.